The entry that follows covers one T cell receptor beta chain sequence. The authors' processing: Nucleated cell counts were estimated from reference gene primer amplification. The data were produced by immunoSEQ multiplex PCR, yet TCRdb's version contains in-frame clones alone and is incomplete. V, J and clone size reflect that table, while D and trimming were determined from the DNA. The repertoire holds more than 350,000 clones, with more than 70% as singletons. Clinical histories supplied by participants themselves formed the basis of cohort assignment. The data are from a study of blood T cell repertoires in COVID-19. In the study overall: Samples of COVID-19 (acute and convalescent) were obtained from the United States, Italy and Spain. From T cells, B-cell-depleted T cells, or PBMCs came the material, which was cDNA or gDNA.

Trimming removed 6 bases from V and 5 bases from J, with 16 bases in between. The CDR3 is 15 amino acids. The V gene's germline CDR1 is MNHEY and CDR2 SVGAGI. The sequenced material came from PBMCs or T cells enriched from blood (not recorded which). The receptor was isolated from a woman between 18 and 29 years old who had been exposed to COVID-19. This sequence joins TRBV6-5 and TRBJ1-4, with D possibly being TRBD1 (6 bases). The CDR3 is CASSKGQTGNEKLFF. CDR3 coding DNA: TGTGCCAGCAGCAAAGGTCAAACAGGGAATGAAAAACTGTTTTTT.